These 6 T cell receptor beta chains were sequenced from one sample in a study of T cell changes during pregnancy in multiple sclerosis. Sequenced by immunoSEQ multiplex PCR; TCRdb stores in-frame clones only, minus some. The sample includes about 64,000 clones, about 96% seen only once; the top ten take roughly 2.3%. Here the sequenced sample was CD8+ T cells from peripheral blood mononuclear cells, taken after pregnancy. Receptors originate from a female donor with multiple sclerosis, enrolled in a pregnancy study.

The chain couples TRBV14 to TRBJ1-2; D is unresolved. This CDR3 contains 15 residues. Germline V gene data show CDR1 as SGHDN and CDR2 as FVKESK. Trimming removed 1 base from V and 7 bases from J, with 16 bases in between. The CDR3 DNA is TGTGCCAGCAGCCAAGTTCGGGGAGGTGTTGGTGGCTACACCTTC. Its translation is CASSQVRGGVGGYTF.

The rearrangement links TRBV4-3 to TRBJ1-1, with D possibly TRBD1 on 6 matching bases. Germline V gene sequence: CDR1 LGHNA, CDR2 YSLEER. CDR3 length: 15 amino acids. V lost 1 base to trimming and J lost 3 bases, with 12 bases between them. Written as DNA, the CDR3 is TGCGCCAGCAGCCAAGGCAGGGGTTATGACACTGAAGCTTTCTTT. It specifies CASSQGRGYDTEAFF.

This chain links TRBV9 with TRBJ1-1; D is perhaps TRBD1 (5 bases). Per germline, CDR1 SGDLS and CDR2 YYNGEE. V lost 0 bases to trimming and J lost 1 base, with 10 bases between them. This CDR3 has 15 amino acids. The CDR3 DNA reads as TGTGCCAGCAGCGTAGACGGTGGGGCGAACACTGAAGCTTTCTTT. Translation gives CASSVDGGANTEAFF.

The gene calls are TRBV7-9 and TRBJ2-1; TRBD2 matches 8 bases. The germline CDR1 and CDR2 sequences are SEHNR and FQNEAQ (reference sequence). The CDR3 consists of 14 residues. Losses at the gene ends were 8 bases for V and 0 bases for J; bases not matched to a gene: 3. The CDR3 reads CASRGTSSYNEQFF. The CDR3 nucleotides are TGTGCCAGCCGCGGGACTAGCTCCTACAATGAGCAGTTCTTC.

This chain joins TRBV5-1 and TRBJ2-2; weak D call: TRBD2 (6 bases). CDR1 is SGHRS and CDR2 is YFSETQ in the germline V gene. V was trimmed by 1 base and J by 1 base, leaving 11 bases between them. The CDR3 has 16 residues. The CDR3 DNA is TGCGCCAGCAGCTTGAGGCGGGAAGTGAACACCGGGGAGCTGTTTTTT. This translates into CASSLRREVNTGELFF.

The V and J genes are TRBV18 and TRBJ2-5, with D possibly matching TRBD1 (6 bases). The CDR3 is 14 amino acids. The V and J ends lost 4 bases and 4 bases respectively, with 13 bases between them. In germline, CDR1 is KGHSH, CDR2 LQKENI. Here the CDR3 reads CASSRVQGGETQYF. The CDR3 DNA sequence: TGTGCCAGCTCACGAGTACAGGGCGGAGAGACCCAGTACTTC.